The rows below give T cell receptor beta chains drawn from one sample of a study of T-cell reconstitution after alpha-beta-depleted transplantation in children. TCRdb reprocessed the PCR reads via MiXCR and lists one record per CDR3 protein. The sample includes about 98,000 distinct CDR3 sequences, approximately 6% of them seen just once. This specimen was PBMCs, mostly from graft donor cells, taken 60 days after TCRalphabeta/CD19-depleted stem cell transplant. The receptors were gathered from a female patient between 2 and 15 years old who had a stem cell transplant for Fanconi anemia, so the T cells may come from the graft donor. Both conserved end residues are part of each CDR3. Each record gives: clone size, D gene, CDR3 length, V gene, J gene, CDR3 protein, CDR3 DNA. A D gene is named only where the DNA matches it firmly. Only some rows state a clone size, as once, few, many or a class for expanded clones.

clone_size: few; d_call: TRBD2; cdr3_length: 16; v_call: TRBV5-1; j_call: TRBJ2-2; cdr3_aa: CASSLLASGNTGELFF; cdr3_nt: TGCGCCAGCAGCTTACTAGCGTCGGGGAACACCGGGGAGCTGTTTTTT
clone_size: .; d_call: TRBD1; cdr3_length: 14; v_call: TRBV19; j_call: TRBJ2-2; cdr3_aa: CASSRGQYTGELFF; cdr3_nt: TGTGCCAGTAGTAGGGGACAGTACACCGGGGAGCTGTTTTTT
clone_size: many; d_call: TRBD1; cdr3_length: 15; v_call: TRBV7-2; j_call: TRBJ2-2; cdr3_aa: CASSDRTGNPGELFF; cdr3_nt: TGTGCCAGCAGCGATAGGACAGGGAACCCCGGGGAGCTGTTTTTT
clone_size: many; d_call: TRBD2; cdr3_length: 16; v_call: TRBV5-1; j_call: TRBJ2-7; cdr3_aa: CASRGLAGHPAYEQYF; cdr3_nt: TGCGCCAGCAGGGGACTAGCGGGCCATCCAGCCTACGAGCAGTACTTC
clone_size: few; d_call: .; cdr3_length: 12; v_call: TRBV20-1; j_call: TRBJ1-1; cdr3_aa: CSASGRNTEAFF; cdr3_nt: TGCAGTGCTAGTGGCAGGAACACTGAAGCTTTCTTT
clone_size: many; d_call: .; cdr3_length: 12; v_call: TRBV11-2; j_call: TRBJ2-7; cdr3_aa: CASSFWVGEQYF; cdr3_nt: TGTGCCAGCAGCTTCTGGGTGGGCGAGCAGTACTTC
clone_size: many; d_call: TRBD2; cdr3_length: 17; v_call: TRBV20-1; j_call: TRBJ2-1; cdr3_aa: CSARLAGGHYGWNEQFF; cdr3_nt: TGCAGTGCTAGATTAGCGGGGGGACACTACGGCTGGAATGAGCAGTTCTTC
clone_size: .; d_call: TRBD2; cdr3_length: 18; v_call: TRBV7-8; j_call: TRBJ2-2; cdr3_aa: CASSLRLAGAMVTGELFF; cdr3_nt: TGTGCCAGCAGCTTACGTCTAGCGGGAGCGATGGTCACCGGGGAGCTGTTTTTT
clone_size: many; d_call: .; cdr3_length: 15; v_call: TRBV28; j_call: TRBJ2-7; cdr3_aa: CASSDAPGVTYEQYF; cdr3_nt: TGTGCCAGCAGTGACGCCCCTGGGGTTACCTACGAGCAGTACTTC
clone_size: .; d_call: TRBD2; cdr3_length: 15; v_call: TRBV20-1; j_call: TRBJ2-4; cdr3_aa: CSARVAGLAKNIQYF; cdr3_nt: TGCAGTGCCAGGGTAGCGGGGTTAGCCAAAAACATTCAGTACTTC